This T cell receptor (beta chain) was documented in a study of shared clonotypes between healthy human individuals. Study information: For every donor, three CD4 naive, three CD4 memory, two CD8 naive and one CD8 memory plates were used. Overall study results and limits: Across subsets, estimated richness was generally greater for naive than for memory populations.

Points on this clone: Antigen unknown.

Donors had no recently reported acute infections or vaccinations and were HIV-negative. V lost 2 bases, J lost 10 bases, and 8 bases stayed unmatched. Germline V gene lookup returns CDR1 ENHRY and CDR2 SYGVKD. The CDR3 loop spans 14 amino acids. Here immunoSEQ multiplex PCR was the method, and the copy in TCRdb shows in-frame clones only, minus some. The sample records 2,100,000 or so clones, approximately 94% being singletons. V and J are TRBV10-3 and TRBJ2-1; 7 nucleotides line up with TRBD2. Material for sequencing was naive CD4+ T cells sorted from blood. The subset: CD45RA+ positively selected. The TCR originated in a man between 18 and 35 years old in good health. CDR3 residues: CAISEPGGVGEQFF. CDR3 nucleotide sequence: TGTGCCATCAGTGAGCCGGGAGGCGTCGGCGAGCAGTTCTTC.